This T cell receptor beta chain was recorded in a study of blood T cells in healthy people across ages. General study findings and limits: The study found more naive CD4+ cells and higher diversity in long-lived than aged donors.

V dropped 2 bases and J dropped 3 bases, with 10 bases sitting between them. Germline values: CDR1 SGHTA, CDR2 FQGNSA. CDR3 length equals 14 residues. This clonotype was observed a handful of times. What it recognizes is unknown. Using a J-beta primer mix together with a sample-barcoded 5' primer, a second PCR was run for about 6 to 12 cycles. Every cDNA was tagged by a template-switch adaptor with 12 random nucleotides. One entry per CDR3 protein, called by TCRdb with MiXCR from the 5' RACE reads. The data hold 800,000 to 950,000 distinct CDR3 sequences, with 25% to 30% observed a single time. In addition, the sample was reused for a study of T cells of mothers and their children. From that second work: No clone of persistent microchimeric T cells was detected.

The sequence came from a woman aged 40 to 50 in good health. The specimen was blood. This sequence joins TRBV7-2 and TRBJ1-1; the D gene is possibly TRBD1 (5 bases). CDR3 region: CASSLFSGDTEAFF. In nucleotides, the CDR3 is TGTGCCAGCAGCTTATTCTCGGGGGACACTGAAGCTTTCTTT.